Below, 13 T cell receptor beta chains from the same sample are listed, as sequenced in a study of T cell changes during pregnancy in multiple sclerosis. Generated by immunoSEQ multiplex PCR, the TCRdb table keeps only in-frame clones and is missing some. The sample comprises 18,000 or so clones, roughly 91% of which are singletons, and approximately 1.3% rests with the top ten. The material sequenced was CD4+ T cells from peripheral blood mononuclear cells, taken in the first trimester of pregnancy. The receptors were sampled from a female donor in good health, enrolled as a control in a pregnancy study.

This clone was detected only once. The rearrangement joins TRBV4-3 to TRBJ1-2; D possibly corresponds to TRBD1 (5 bases). The germline V and J ends were trimmed by 2 bases and 4 bases, with 17 bases remaining between them. The CDR3 sequence is 16 residues long. Germline V gene lookup returns CDR1 LGHNA and CDR2 YSLEER. The CDR3 here is CASSQTKRAQGYGYTF. In DNA form, the CDR3 reads TGCGCCAGCAGCCAAACCAAGAGAGCCCAGGGCTATGGCTACACCTTC.

The genes are TRBV7-8 and TRBJ2-1; 9 bases are shared with TRBD2. Germline-derived CDR1 and CDR2 are SGHVS and FQNEAQ. V dropped 5 bases and J dropped 1; count of bases not matched to a gene: 6. CDR3 length equals 16 residues. CDR3 coding DNA: TGTGCCAGCAGCCCGCGGACTAGCGTGTCCTACAATGAGCAGTTCTTC. Translated, it gives CASSPRTSVSYNEQFF.

The chain links TRBV14 to TRBJ2-3; TRBD2 is a possible D gene (6 bases). This CDR3 comprises 14 residues. The germline V gene has CDR1 SGHDN and CDR2 FVKESK. V gave up 2 bases and J gave up 10 bases, with 16 bases separating them. Here the CDR3 reads CASSQRDFEEAQYF. The CDR3 DNA is TGTGCCAGCAGCCAAAGGGACTTCGAAGAGGCGCAGTATTTT.

J is TRBJ2-3 and V is TRBV30; the D gene is possibly TRBD1 (6 bases). This CDR3 comprises 14 residues. V was trimmed by 3 bases and J by 4 bases, leaving 14 bases between them. Germline lookup yields CDR1 GTSNPN and CDR2 SVGIG (reference sequence). CDR3 region: CAWSYGQSPDTQYF. The CDR3 bases are TGTGCCTGGAGCTACGGACAGAGCCCAGATACGCAGTATTTT.

The rearrangement uses TRBV30 and TRBJ2-7, with 9 bases lining up with TRBD1. Germline CDR1 reads GTSNPN; CDR2 reads SVGIG (reference sequence). Trimming at V came to 0 bases and at J to 5 bases, leaving 5 bases not matched to a gene. The CDR3 contains 14 residues. CDR3 region: CAWSVGTGYHEQYF. CDR3 nucleotide sequence: TGTGCCTGGAGTGTCGGGACAGGGTACCACGAGCAGTACTTC. The entire variable domain, with the rest obtained from reference TRBV30 and TRBJ2-7, is as follows: SQTIHQWPATLVQPVGSPLSLECTVEGTSNPNLYWYRQAAGRGLQLLFYSVGIGQISSEVPQNLSASRPQDRQFILSSKKLLLSDSGFYLCAWSVGTGYHEQYFGPGTRLTVT.

This chain's CDR3 is CASSETRLAGGKETQYF. DNA of the CDR3: TGCGCCAGCAGTGAGACCCGACTAGCGGGGGGTAAAGAGACCCAGTACTTC. J is TRBJ2-5 and V is TRBV10-1, with TRBD2 matching over 13 bases. V dropped 2 bases and J dropped 3; count of bases not matched to a gene: 6. Germline values: CDR1 WNHNN, CDR2 SYGVQD (reference sequence). The CDR3 contains 17 residues.

On this clone: Different DNA sequences within this sample yield the same CDR3. This sequence joins TRBV2 and TRBJ2-7; 7 nucleotides match TRBD1. CDR3 size: 12 residues. The germline V gene encodes CDR1 SNHLY and CDR2 FYNNEI. After removal of 7 bases from V and 5 bases from J, the junction contained 5 bases not matched to a gene. The DNA of the CDR3 is TGTGCCAGCACCCGGGACAGCCACGAGCAGTACTTC. Its protein is CASTRDSHEQYF. Looking up the rest from reference TRBV2 and TRBJ2-7 gives the full variable domain: EPEVTQTPSHQVTQMGQEVILRCVPISNHLYFYWYRQILGQKVEFLVSFYNNEISEKSEIFDDQFSVERPDGSNFTLKIRSTKLEDSAMYFCASTRDSHEQYFGPGTRLTVT.

The V gene is TRBV11-2, the J gene TRBJ2-1; possibly TRBD2 for D (5 bases). V lost 5 bases to trimming and J lost 5 bases, with 16 bases between them. The CDR3 has 15 amino acids. Germline V gene lookup returns CDR1 SGHAT and CDR2 FQNNGV. CDR3 region: CASSLGASSDNEQFF. The CDR3 nucleotides are TGTGCCAGCAGCCTAGGCGCTAGCAGCGACAATGAGCAGTTCTTC.

This rearrangement joins TRBV6-5 to TRBJ1-5, with 11 bases matching TRBD1. Per the germline V gene, CDR1 is MNHEY and CDR2 is SVGAGI. CDR3 length: 16 residues. V lost 4 bases, J lost 5 bases, and 7 bases stayed unmatched. The CDR3 region has the DNA TGTGCCAGCAGTTCAATCGGACAGGGGGCATATCAGCCCCAGCATTTT. It yields the protein CASSSIGQGAYQPQHF.

The rearrangement joins TRBV10-3 to TRBJ2-3, with 14 bases matching TRBD2. The germline CDR1 and CDR2 sequences are ENHRY and SYGVKD. CDR3 length equals 17 residues. J was trimmed by 1 base and V by 3 bases; bases with no gene match: 3. The CDR3 loop is CAISETTSGRGTDTQYF. CDR3 sequence (DNA): TGTGCCATCAGTGAAACGACTAGCGGGAGGGGCACAGATACGCAGTATTTT.

V and J are TRBV10-3 and TRBJ2-2; 8 nucleotides line up with TRBD2. The germline CDR1 and CDR2 sequences are ENHRY and SYGVKD. V lost 3 bases, J lost 0 bases, and 3 bases stayed unmatched. The CDR3 is 16 residues long. CDR3 nucleotides: TGTGCCATCAGTGACTCGGGACTAGCGAACACCGGGGAGCTGTTTTTT. Residues: CAISDSGLANTGELFF.

This clone was detected only once. This chain links TRBV13 with TRBJ1-1; D remains unclear. CDR1 is PRHDT, CDR2 FYEKMQ, per germline (reference sequence). The CDR3 length is 13 residues. V dropped 5 bases and J dropped 0 bases, with 7 bases sitting between them. The CDR3 loop reads CASSATLNTEAFF. CDR3 DNA: TGTGCCAGCAGCGCCACACTGAACACTGAAGCTTTCTTT.

This clone was observed a single time. This rearrangement joins TRBV9 to TRBJ2-3; 9 bases map to TRBD1. The germline CDR1 and CDR2 sequences are SGDLS and YYNGEE. V lost 2 bases, J lost 5 bases, and 3 bases stayed unmatched. The CDR3 length is 14 residues. The chain's CDR3 is CASSVRTGEDTQYF. CDR3 nucleotide sequence: TGTGCCAGCAGCGTGAGGACAGGGGAAGATACGCAGTATTTT.